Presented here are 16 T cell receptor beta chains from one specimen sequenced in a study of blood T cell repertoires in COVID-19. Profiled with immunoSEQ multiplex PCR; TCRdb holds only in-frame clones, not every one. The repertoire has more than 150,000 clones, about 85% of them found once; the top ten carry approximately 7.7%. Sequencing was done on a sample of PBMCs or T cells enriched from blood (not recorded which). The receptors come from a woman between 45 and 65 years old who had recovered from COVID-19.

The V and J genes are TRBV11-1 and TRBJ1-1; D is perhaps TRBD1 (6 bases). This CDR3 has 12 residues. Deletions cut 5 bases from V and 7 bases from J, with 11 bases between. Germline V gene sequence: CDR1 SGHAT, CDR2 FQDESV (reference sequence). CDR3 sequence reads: CASSQGWGEAFF. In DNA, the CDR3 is TGTGCCAGCAGCCAGGGGTGGGGTGAAGCTTTCTTT.

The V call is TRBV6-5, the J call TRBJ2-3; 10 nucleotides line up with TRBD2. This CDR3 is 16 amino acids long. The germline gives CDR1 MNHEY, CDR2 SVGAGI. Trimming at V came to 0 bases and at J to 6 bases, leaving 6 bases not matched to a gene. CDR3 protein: CASSYSPSGGRDTQYF. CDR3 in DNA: TGTGCCAGCAGTTACTCGCCTAGCGGGGGTAGGGATACGCAGTATTTT.

The CDR3 protein is CANGQGLEGYTF. In nucleotides, the CDR3 is TGTGCCAACGGACAGGGGCTCGAGGGCTACACCTTC. The chain is built from TRBV2 and TRBJ1-2, with TRBD1 matching over 9 bases. Germline assignment: CDR1 SNHLY and CDR2 FYNNEI. V shed 10 bases, J shed 8 bases, and the junction held 8 bases outside the gene matches. The CDR3 is 12 residues long.

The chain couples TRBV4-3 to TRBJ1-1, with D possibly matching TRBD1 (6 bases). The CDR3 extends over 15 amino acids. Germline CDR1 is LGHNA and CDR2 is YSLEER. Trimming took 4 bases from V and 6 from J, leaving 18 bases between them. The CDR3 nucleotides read TGCGCCAGCAGCCGAGGTTCCTGGGGGGGGCCTGAAGCTTTCTTT. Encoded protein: CASSRGSWGGPEAFF.

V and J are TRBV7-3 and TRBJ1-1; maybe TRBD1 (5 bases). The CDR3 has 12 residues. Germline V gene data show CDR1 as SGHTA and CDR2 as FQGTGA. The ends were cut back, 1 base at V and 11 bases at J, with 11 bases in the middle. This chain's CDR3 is CASSLREGPAFF. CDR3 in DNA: TGTGCCAGCAGCTTAAGGGAGGGGCCCGCTTTCTTT.

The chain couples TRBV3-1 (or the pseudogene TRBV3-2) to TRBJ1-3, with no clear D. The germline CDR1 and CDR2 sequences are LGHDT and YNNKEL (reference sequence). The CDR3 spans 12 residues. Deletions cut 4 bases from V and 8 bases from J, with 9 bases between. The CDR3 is CASSRAYDTIYF. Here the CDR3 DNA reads TGTGCCAGCAGCCGTGCGTATGACACCATATATTTT.

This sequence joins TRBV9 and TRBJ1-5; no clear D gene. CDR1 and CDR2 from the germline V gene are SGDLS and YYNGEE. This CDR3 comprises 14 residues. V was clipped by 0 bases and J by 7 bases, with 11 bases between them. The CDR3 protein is CASSVDGGPQPQHF. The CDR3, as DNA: TGTGCCAGCAGCGTAGACGGAGGGCCCCAGCCCCAGCATTTT.

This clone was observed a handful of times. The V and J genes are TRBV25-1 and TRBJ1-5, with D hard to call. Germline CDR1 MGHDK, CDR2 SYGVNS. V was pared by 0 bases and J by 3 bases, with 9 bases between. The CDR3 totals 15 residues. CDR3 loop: CASSEYGGFNQPQHF. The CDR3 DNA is TGTGCCAGCAGTGAATATGGAGGGTTCAATCAGCCCCAGCATTTT.

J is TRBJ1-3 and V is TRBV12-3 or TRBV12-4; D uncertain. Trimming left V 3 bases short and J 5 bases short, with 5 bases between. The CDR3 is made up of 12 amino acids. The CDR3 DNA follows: TGTGCCAGCAGTTTTAGTAGAAACACCATATATTTT. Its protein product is CASSFSRNTIYF.

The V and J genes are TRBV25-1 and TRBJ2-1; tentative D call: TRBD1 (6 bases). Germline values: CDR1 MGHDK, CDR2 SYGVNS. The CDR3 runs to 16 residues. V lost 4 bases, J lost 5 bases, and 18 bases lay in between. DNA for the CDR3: TGTGCCAGCAGTGCGACGGACAGAGTAAGGAACAATGAGCAGTTCTTC. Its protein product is CASSATDRVRNNEQFF.

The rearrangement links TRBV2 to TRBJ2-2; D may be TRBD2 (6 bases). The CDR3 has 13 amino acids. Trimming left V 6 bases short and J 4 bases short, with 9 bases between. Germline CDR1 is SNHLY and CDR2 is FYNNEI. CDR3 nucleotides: TGTGCCAGCAGGGCGGGGCTCACCGGGGAGCTGTTTTTT. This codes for CASRAGLTGELFF.

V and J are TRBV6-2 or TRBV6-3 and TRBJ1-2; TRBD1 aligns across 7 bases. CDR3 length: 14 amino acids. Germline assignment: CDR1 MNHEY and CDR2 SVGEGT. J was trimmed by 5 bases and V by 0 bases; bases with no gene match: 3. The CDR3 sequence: CASSYSGQPYGYTF. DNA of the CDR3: TGTGCCAGCAGTTACTCGGGACAGCCTTATGGCTACACCTTC.

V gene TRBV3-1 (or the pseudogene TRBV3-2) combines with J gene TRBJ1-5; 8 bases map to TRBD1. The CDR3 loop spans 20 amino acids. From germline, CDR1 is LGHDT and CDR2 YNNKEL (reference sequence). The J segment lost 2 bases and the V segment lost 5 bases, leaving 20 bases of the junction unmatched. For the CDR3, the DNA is TGTGCCAGCAGCTTCCTGGACAGGGAAAAGGAAGGAGTTGGCAATCAGCCCCAGCATTTT. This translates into CASSFLDREKEGVGNQPQHF.

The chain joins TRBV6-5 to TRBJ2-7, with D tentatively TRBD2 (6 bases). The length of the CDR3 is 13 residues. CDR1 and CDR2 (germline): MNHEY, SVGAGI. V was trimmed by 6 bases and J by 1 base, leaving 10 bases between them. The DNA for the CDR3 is TGTGCCAGCAGAGGGACTCCTTCCTACGAGCAGTACTTC. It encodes CASRGTPSYEQYF.

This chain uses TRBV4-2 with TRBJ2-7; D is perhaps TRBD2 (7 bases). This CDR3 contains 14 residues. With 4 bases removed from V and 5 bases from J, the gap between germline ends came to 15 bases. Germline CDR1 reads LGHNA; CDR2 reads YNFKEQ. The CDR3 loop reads CASSLTSGGDEQYF. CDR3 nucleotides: TGTGCCAGCAGCCTAACATCGGGGGGCGACGAGCAGTACTTC.

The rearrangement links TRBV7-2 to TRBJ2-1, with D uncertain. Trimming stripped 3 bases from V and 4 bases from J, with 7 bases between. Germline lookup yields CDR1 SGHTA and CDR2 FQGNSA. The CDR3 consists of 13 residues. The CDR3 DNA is TGTGCCAGCAGCTTTGTTATGTACAATGAGCAGTTCTTC. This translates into CASSFVMYNEQFF.